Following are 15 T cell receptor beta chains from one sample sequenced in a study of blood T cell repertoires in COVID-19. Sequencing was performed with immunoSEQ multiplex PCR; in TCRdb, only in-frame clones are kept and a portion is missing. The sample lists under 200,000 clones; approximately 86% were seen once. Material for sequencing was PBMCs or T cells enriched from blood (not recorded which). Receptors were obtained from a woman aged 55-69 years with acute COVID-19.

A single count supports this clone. CDR3 DNA sequence: TGTGCCAGCAACCTAGGACAGGGAATATATGGCTACACCTTC. Its protein is CASNLGQGIYGYTF. The J gene is TRBJ1-2, the V gene TRBV7-2, with 8 bases lining up with TRBD1. The CDR3 totals 14 residues. From germline, CDR1 is SGHTA and CDR2 FQGNSA. Germline trimming cut 7 bases from V and 5 bases from J; bases unmatched to any gene: 9.

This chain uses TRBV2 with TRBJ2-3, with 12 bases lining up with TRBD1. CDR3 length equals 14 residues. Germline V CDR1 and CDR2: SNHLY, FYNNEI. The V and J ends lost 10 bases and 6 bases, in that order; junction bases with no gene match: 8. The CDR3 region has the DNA TGTGCCAACGCTAGGGACAGGGGGCCCGATACGCAGTATTTT. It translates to CANARDRGPDTQYF. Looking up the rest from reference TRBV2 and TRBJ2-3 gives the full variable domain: EPEVTQTPSHQVTQMGQEVILRCVPISNHLYFYWYRQILGQKVEFLVSFYNNEISEKSEIFDDQFSVERPDGSNFTLKIRSTKLEDSAMYFCANARDRGPDTQYFGPGTRLTVL.

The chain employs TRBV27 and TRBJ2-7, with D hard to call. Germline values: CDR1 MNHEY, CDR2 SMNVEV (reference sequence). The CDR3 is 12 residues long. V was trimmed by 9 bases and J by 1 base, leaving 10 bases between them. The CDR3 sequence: CARKTRSYEQYF. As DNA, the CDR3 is TGTGCCAGGAAGACAAGATCCTACGAGCAGTACTTC.

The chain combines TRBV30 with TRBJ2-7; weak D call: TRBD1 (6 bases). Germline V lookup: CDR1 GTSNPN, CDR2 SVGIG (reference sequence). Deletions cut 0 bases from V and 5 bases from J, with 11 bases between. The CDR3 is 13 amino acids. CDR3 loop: CAWSVGSGDEQYF. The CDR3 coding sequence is TGTGCCTGGAGTGTGGGGTCAGGGGACGAGCAGTACTTC.

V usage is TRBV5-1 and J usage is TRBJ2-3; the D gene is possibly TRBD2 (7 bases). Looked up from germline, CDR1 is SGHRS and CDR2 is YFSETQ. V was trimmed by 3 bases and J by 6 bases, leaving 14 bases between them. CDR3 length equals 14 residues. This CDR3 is CASSSNGGADTQYF. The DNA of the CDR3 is TGCGCCAGCAGCTCGAATGGGGGGGCGGATACGCAGTATTTT.

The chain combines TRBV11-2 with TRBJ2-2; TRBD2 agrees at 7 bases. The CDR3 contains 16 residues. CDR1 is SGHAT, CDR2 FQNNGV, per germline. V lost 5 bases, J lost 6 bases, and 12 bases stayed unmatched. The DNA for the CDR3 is TGTGCCAGCAGCCCCGGACTAGATCGGTCCGCCGGGGAGCTGTTTTTT. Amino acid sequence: CASSPGLDRSAGELFF.

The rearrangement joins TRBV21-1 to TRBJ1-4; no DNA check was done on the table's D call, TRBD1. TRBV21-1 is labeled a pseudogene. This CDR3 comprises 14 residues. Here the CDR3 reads CASSKGAPNEKLFF. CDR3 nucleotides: TGTGCCAGCAGCAAGGGGGCGCCTAATGAAAAACTGTTTTTT.

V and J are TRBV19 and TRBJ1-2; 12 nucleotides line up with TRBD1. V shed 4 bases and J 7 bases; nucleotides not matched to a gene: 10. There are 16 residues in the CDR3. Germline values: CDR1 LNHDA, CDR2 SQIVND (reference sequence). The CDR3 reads CASSTVGDRGRVGYTF. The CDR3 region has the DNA TGTGCCAGTAGTACCGTGGGGGACAGGGGGCGCGTTGGCTACACCTTC.

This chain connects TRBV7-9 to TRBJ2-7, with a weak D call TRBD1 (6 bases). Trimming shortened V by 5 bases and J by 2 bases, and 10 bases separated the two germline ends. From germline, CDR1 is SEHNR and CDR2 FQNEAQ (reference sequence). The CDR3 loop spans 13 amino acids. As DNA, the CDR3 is TGTGCCAGCAGCCCTGGACAGACCTACGAGCAGTACTTC. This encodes CASSPGQTYEQYF. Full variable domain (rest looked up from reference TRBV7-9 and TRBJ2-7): DTGVSQNPRHKITKRGQNVTFRCDPISEHNRLYWYRQTLGQGPEFLTYFQNEAQLEKSRLLSDRFSAERPKGSFSTLEIQRTEQGDSAMYLCASSPGQTYEQYFGPGTRLTVT.

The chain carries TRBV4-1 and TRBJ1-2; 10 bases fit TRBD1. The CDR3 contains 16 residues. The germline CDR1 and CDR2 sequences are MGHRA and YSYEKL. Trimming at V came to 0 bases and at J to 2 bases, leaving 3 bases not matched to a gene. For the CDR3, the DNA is TGCGCCAGCAGCCAAGATCGGGGACAGGGGAACTATGGCTACACCTTC. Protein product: CASSQDRGQGNYGYTF.

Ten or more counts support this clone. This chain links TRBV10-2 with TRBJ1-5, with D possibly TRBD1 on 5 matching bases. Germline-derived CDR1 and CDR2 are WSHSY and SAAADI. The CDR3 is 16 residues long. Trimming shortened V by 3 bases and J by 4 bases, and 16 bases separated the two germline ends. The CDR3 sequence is CASSEGQGIWNQPQHF. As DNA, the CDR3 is TGCGCCAGCAGTGAAGGGCAGGGTATTTGGAATCAGCCCCAGCATTTT.

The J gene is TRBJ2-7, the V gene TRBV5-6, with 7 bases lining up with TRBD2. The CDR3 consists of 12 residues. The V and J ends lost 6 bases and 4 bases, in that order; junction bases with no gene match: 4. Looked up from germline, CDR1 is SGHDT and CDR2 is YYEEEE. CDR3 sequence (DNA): TGTGCCAGCACCGGGGAGGGTTACGAGCAGTACGTC. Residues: CASTGEGYEQYV.

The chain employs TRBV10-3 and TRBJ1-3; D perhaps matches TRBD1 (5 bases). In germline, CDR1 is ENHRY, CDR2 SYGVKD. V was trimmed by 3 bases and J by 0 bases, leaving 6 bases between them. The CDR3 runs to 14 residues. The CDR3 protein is CAISDRDSGNTIYF. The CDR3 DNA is TGTGCCATCAGTGACAGGGACTCTGGAAACACCATATATTTT.

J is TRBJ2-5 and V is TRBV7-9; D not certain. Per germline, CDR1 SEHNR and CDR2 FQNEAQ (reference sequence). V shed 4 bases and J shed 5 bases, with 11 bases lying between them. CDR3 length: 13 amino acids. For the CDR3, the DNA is TGTGCCAGCAGCTCTACAAACGGGGAGACCCAGTACTTC. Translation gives CASSSTNGETQYF.

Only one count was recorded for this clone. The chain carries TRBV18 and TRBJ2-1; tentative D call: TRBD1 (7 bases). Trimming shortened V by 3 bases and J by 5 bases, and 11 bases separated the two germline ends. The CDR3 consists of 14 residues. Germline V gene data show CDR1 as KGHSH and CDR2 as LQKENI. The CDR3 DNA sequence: TGTGCCAGCTCACCGGCCAGGGGGGACAATGAGCAGTTCTTC. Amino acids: CASSPARGDNEQFF.